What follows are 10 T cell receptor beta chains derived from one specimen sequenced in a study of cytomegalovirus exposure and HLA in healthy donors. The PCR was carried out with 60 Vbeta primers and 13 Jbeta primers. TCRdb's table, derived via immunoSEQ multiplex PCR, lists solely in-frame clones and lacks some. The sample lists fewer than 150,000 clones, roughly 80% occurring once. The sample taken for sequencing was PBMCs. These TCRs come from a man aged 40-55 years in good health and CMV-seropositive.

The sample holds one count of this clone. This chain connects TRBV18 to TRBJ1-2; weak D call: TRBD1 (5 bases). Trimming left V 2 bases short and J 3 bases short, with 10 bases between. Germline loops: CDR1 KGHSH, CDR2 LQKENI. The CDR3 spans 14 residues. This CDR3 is CASSPNGDYYGYTF. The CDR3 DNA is TGTGCCAGCTCACCAAACGGGGACTACTATGGCTACACCTTC.

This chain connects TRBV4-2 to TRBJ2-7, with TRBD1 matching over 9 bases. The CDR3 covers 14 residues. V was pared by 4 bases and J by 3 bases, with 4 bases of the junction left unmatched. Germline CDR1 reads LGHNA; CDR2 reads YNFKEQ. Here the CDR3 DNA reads TGTGCCAGCAGCCGAGGGACAGGGAACTACGAGCAGTACTTC. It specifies CASSRGTGNYEQYF.

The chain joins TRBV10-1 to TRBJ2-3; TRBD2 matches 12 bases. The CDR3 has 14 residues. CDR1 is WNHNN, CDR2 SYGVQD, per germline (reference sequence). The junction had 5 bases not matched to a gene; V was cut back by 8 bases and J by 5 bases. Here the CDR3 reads CASSSGGAVDTQYF. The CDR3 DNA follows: TGCGCCAGCTCTAGCGGGGGGGCCGTAGATACGCAGTATTTT.

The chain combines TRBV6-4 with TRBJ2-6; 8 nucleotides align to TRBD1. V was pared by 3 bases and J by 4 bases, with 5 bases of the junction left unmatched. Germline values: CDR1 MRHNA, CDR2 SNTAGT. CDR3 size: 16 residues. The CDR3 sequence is CASSDSGGLGANVLTF. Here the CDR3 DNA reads TGTGCCAGCAGTGATTCAGGGGGCCTGGGGGCCAACGTCCTGACTTTC.

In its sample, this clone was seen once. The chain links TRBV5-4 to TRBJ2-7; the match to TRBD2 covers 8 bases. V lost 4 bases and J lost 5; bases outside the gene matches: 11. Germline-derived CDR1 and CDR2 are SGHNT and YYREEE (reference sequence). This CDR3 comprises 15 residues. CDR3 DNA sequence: TGTGCCAGCAGCATCCAGACGGGGGGGCTCAACGAGCAGTACTTC. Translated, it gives CASSIQTGGLNEQYF. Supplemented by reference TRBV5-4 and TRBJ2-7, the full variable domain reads ETGVTQSPTHLIKTRGQQVTLRCSSQSGHNTVSWYQQALGQGPQFIFQYYREEENGRGNFPPRFSGLQFPNYSSELNVNALELDDSALYLCASSIQTGGLNEQYFGPGTRLTVT.

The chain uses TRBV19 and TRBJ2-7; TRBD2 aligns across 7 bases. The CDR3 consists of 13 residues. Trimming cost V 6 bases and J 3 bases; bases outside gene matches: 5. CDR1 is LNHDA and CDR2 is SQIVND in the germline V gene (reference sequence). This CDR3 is CASSLGEGYEQYF. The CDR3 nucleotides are TGTGCCAGTAGCCTGGGGGAGGGCTACGAGCAGTACTTC.

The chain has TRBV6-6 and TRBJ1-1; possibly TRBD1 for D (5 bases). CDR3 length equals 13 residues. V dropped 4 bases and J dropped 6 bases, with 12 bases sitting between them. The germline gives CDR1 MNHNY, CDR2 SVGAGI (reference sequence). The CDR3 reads CASSSASGAEAFF. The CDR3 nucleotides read TGTGCCAGCAGTTCAGCGTCGGGGGCTGAAGCTTTCTTT.

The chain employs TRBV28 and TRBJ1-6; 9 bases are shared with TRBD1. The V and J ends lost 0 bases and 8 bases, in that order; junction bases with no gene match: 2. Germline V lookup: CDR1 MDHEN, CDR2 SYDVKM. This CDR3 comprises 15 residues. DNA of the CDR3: TGTGCCAGCAGTTTATGGACAGGGGGAGATTCACCCCTCCACTTT. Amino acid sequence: CASSLWTGGDSPLHF. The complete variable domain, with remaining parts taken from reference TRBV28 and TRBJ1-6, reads DVKVTQSSRYLVKRTGEKVFLECVQDMDHENMFWYRQDPGLGLRLIYFSYDVKMKEKGDIPEGYSVSREKKERFSLILESASTNQTSMYLCASSLWTGGDSPLHFGNGTRLTVT.

The CDR3 nucleotides read TGTGCCAGCAGCTTACAATCCGCGGGAGTCAATGAGCAGTTCTTC. Protein product: CASSLQSAGVNEQFF. The rearrangement joins TRBV11-1 to TRBJ2-1; 7 bases fit TRBD2. The CDR3 is made up of 15 amino acids. Trimming cost V 2 bases and J 6 bases; bases outside gene matches: 7. Germline V gene lookup returns CDR1 SGHAT and CDR2 FQDESV (reference sequence).

The CDR3 DNA is TGTGCCAGCAGTTACTGGGCCGGGACAGGGGCCGACTCGTGCGAAAAACTGTTTTTT. Its translation is CASSYWAGTGADSCEKLFF. The chain couples TRBV6-7 to TRBJ1-4; 10 bases match TRBD1. TRBV6-7 carries the ORF label, with uncertain function. V gave up 1 base and J gave up 8 bases; unmatched junction bases: 16. The CDR3 spans 19 residues.